This T cell receptor (beta chain) originates from a study of shared clonotypes between healthy human individuals. Unsorted PBMC DNA was sequenced on ten immunoSEQ deep assay plates. Produced via immunoSEQ multiplex PCR; TCRdb's table is partial and in-frame only. The table records hundreds of thousands of clones, roughly four fifths of them present only once. The V end was cut by 0 bases, the J end by 6 bases, with 9 bases between. The germline V gene has CDR1 GTSNPN and CDR2 SVGIG (reference sequence). The CDR3 is 12 residues long. The sequencing sample was made of PBMCs. This chain connects TRBV30 to TRBJ2-7; the D gene is possibly TRBD2 (5 bases). The receptor was derived from a woman aged 40 to 50 in good health. Some clones in this sample may be carry-over from other donors' samples. CDR3 in amino acids: CAWSVEAGEQYF. CDR3 DNA: TGTGCCTGGAGTGTAGAGGCGGGCGAGCAGTACTTC.